The 16 T cell receptor beta chains below all came from one sample that was sequenced in a study of regulatory T cells in long-lasting Graves disease. Assembly of TCR beta libraries relied on iRepertoire HTBI primers together with Arm-PCR of CDR3 regions. TCRdb reprocessed the multiplex PCR reads with MiXCR, giving one entry per CDR3 protein. The top ten hold about 9.1% of the sample, which has roughly 500,000 distinct CDR3 sequences, less than 15% seen once. Time point described: newly diagnosed GD, antithyroid drugs for less than 3 months. PBMCs provided the RNA from which the TCR library was made. These data were also reused for a study on T cells in Graves' hyperthyroidism and ophthalmopathy.

Sequences were derived from peripheral blood mononuclear cells (PBMCs), sampled at new diagnosis, from a patient treated with antithyroid drugs. The receptors come from a man aged 25-45 years with Graves disease.

V gene TRBV24-1 combines with J gene TRBJ2-7, with D possibly matching TRBD1 (5 bases). Per germline, CDR1 KGHDR and CDR2 SFDVKD. The V end lost 7 bases, the J end lost 0 bases, and 9 bases lay between the germline ends. CDR3 length: 13 residues. The CDR3 sequence: CATREGDSYEQYF. The CDR3 bases are TGTGCCACCAGGGAAGGGGACTCCTACGAGCAGTACTTC.

This clonotype was picked up a small number of times. The V gene is TRBV6-2 or TRBV6-3, the J gene TRBJ2-5; D is perhaps TRBD1 (6 bases). This CDR3 has 14 amino acids. V was shortened by 6 bases and J by 5 bases, with 16 bases between the two germline ends. The germline V gene has CDR1 MNHEY and CDR2 SVGEGT. The chain's CDR3 is CASRWLQGRETQYF. Written as DNA, the CDR3 is TGTGCCAGCAGGTGGCTACAGGGACGGGAGACCCAGTACTTC.

There are many counts of this clonotype. V and J are TRBV7-9 and TRBJ2-1; 12 bases line up with TRBD2. The V gene's germline CDR1 is SEHNR and CDR2 FQNEAQ (reference sequence). There are 19 residues in the CDR3. J gave up 3 bases and V 6 bases, and 15 bases lay outside the gene matches. The CDR3 DNA is TGTGCCAGCAGTCCCCTGCGGCCTAGCGGGAGGGCGGGCTACAATGAGCAGTTCTTC. Its protein is CASSPLRPSGRAGYNEQFF.

This clonotype occurred many times. V gene TRBV20-1 combines with J gene TRBJ2-3; 10 nucleotides line up with TRBD2. After removal of 5 bases from V and 2 bases from J, the junction contained 10 bases not matched to a gene. The CDR3 spans 16 residues. Germline assignment: CDR1 DFQATT and CDR2 SNEGSKA (reference sequence). The chain's CDR3 is CSAPHRLAGFTDTQYF. CDR3 coding DNA: TGCAGTGCTCCCCACAGACTAGCGGGTTTCACAGATACGCAGTATTTT.

This clonotype showed up many times. The chain employs TRBV27 and TRBJ1-4; 7 nucleotides line up with TRBD1. The CDR3 runs 15 residues. Germline V gene lookup returns CDR1 MNHEY and CDR2 SMNVEV (reference sequence). V lost 2 bases to trimming and J lost 8 bases; unmatched junction nucleotides: 8. CDR3 amino acids: CASSLREGAREKLFF. Written as DNA, the CDR3 is TGTGCCAGCAGTTTAAGGGAGGGGGCGAGGGAAAAACTGTTTTTT.

This clonotype has ten or more counts. This chain joins TRBV12-3 or TRBV12-4 and TRBJ1-1, with a possible D match to TRBD1 (5 bases). There are 15 residues in the CDR3. V lost 6 bases, J lost 5 bases, and 19 bases lay in between. Written as DNA, the CDR3 is TGTGCCAGCAGCCGCCTACAGGACCAAAAAACTGAAGCTTTCTTT. It specifies CASSRLQDQKTEAFF.

This clonotype is a singleton in its sample. Possible read error: a much larger clone is one base away. The V call is TRBV2, the J call TRBJ2-2; D is uncertain. Germline V CDR1 and CDR2: SNHLY, FYNNEI. The CDR3 runs 13 residues. The V and J ends lost 6 bases and 5 bases respectively, with 10 bases between them. The CDR3 reads CASRRWQTGELFF. The DNA for the CDR3 is TGTGCCAGCAGGAGGTGGCAGACCGGGGAGCTGTTTTTT. Drawing the rest from reference TRBV2 and TRBJ2-2, the complete variable domain is EPEVTQTPSHQVTQMGQEVILRCVPISNHLYFYWYRQILGQKVEFLVSFYNNEISEKSEIFDDQFSVERPDGSNFTLKIRSTKLEDSAMYFCASRRWQTGELFFGEGSRLTVL.

This clonotype was counted at least ten times. This chain joins TRBV19 and TRBJ2-7, with TRBD2 identical over 7 bases. The CDR3 loop spans 14 amino acids. Germline V gene sequence: CDR1 LNHDA, CDR2 SQIVND (reference sequence). Unmatched junction bases numbered 5, after V lost 4 bases and J lost 2 bases. The CDR3 sequence: CASSTEGGPYEQYF. The DNA of the CDR3 is TGTGCCAGTAGTACCGAGGGAGGGCCCTACGAGCAGTACTTC. The full variable domain, its missing parts supplied by reference TRBV19 and TRBJ2-7, is DGGITQSPKYLFRKEGQNVTLSCEQNLNHDAMYWYRQDPGQGLRLIYYSQIVNDFQKGDIAEGYSVSREKKESFPLTVTSAQKNPTAFYLCASSTEGGPYEQYFGPGTRLTVT.

In this sample, this clonotype turned up many times. This rearrangement joins TRBV12-3 or TRBV12-4 to TRBJ1-1; D is unclear. With 10 bases removed from V and 6 bases from J, the gap between germline ends came to 6 bases. This CDR3 region has 9 residues. CDR3 in amino acids: CATHPEAFF. CDR3 coding DNA: TGTGCCACCCACCCTGAAGCTTTCTTT.

The CDR3 nucleotides are TGTGCCAGCAGCTTAGTCGGTAATGAAAAACTGTTTTTT. Translating it yields CASSLVGNEKLFF. V usage is TRBV7-8 and J usage is TRBJ1-4; D gene unclear. V lost 1 base and J lost 4, with 4 bases in between. The length of the CDR3 is 13 residues. In germline, CDR1 is SGHVS, CDR2 FQNEAQ.

This clonotype was picked up many times. The chain joins TRBV6-5 to TRBJ1-1; the D is unclear. Germline V gene data show CDR1 as MNHEY and CDR2 as SVGAGI. The length of the CDR3 is 13 residues. Trimming took off 0 bases at V and 0 bases at J, with 2 bases between the two ends. This chain's CDR3 is CASSYSVNTEAFF. The CDR3 nucleotides are TGTGCCAGCAGTTACTCCGTGAACACTGAAGCTTTCTTT.

This clonotype was counted ten times or more. The chain employs TRBV11-2 and TRBJ2-2; TRBD1 agrees at 7 bases. V lost 5 bases to trimming and J lost 0 bases; unmatched junction nucleotides: 12. CDR3 length: 18 amino acids. Germline V gene data show CDR1 as SGHAT and CDR2 as FQNNGV. This chain's CDR3 is CASSKTGWDFPNTGELFF. Written as DNA, the CDR3 is TGTGCCAGCAGCAAGACAGGGTGGGATTTCCCGAACACCGGGGAGCTGTTTTTT.

This clonotype came up many times. The chain is built from TRBV27 and TRBJ1-2; possible D gene TRBD1, 5 bases. V was trimmed by 3 bases and J by 8 bases, leaving 13 bases between them. Germline loops: CDR1 MNHEY, CDR2 SMNVEV (reference sequence). This CDR3 is built from 13 residues. The CDR3 is CASSFQGEGGYTF. DNA of the CDR3: TGTGCCAGCAGTTTTCAGGGCGAGGGAGGCTACACCTTC.

This clonotype appeared a few times. The chain joins TRBV7-9 to TRBJ2-7, with a weak D call TRBD2 (6 bases). Trimming pared 2 bases from V and 1 base from J, leaving 12 bases between. This CDR3 is built from 15 residues. Germline CDR1 SEHNR, CDR2 FQNEAQ (reference sequence). The chain's CDR3 is CASSLSREPSYEQYF. CDR3 coding DNA: TGTGCCAGCAGCTTATCCCGGGAGCCTTCCTACGAGCAGTACTTC.

This clonotype was seen many times. CDR3 sequence (DNA): TGTGCCAGCAGTGGACACACAGGGGGCTCTGAAGCTTTCTTT. The encoded protein is CASSGHTGGSEAFF. This chain joins TRBV2 and TRBJ1-1; 9 bases fit TRBD1. This CDR3 is built from 14 residues. Germline V gives CDR1 SNHLY, CDR2 FYNNEI. The J segment lost 6 bases and the V segment lost 4 bases, leaving 6 bases of the junction unmatched.

This clonotype was seen ten or more times. V and J are TRBV7-2 and TRBJ2-7, with 12 bases identical to TRBD1. The V and J ends lost 1 base and 7 bases, in that order; junction bases with no gene match: 5. Per the germline V gene, CDR1 is SGHTA and CDR2 is FQGNSA. This CDR3 is 15 amino acids long. The CDR3 bases are TGTGCCAGCAGCTTAGGGGGACAGGGGGCAGGGGAGCAGTACTTC. Its protein product is CASSLGGQGAGEQYF.